What follows are 16 T cell receptor beta chains derived from one specimen sequenced in a study of identical twins. TCRdb independently ran MiXCR on the 5' RACE reads; one entry per CDR3 protein. The sample lists about 330,000 distinct CDR3 sequences; 10% to 15% were seen once. These data also featured in a second study, about yellow fever vaccine responses in identical twins.

The sample comprised CD8+ T cells sorted from blood. These receptors were obtained from a young woman in good health.

This clonotype came up many times. The J gene is TRBJ2-3, the V gene TRBV7-6, with D possibly being TRBD1 (5 bases). This CDR3 spans 16 amino acids. Germline CDR1 SGHVS, CDR2 FNYEAQ. Trimming removed 5 bases at V and 10 bases at J, with 25 bases between. CDR3 sequence reads: CASSPEGVVPFSAQYF. As DNA, the CDR3 is TGTGCCAGCAGCCCAGAAGGGGTCGTTCCCTTTTCGGCGCAGTATTTT.

The J gene is TRBJ2-1, the V gene TRBV27; D remains unclear. The CDR3 runs 15 residues. Germline CDR1 and CDR2: MNHEY and SMNVEV (reference sequence). V lost 4 bases, J lost 4 bases, and 14 bases lay in between. CDR3 loop: CASSSYPSGYNEQFF. The CDR3, as DNA: TGTGCCAGCAGTTCGTATCCCTCGGGTTACAATGAGCAGTTCTTC.

The chain combines TRBV14 with TRBJ2-2; the D is unclear. The V gene's germline CDR1 is SGHDN and CDR2 FVKESK. Trimming pared 4 bases from V and 1 base from J, leaving 7 bases between. The CDR3 sequence is 14 residues long. The CDR3, as DNA: TGTGCCAGCAGCCCATGGGGGAACACCGGGGAGCTGTTTTTT. Its protein product is CASSPWGNTGELFF.

This clonotype appeared a few times. An end of the junction does not agree with germline; a read error may underlie this. This chain links TRBV19 with TRBJ1-1, with a weak D call TRBD1 (5 bases). CDR3 length equals 11 residues. Germline assignment: CDR1 LNHDA and CDR2 SQIVND (reference sequence). The CDR3 here is CASSIGEVTAF. CDR3 in DNA: TGTGCCAGTAGTATAGGGGAGGTGACAGCTTTT.

This clonotype was observed a few times. The chain joins TRBV7-8 to TRBJ2-1; 9 positions agree with TRBD2. Germline V CDR1 and CDR2: SGHVS, FQNEAQ. This CDR3 has 18 amino acids. After removal of 4 bases from V and 7 bases from J, the junction contained 17 bases not matched to a gene. CDR3 bases: TGTGCCAGCAGCTCGCAGGTCCAGCCTCCTAGCGGGGCGAATGAGCAGTTCTTC. It translates to CASSSQVQPPSGANEQFF.

The V and J genes are TRBV7-8 and TRBJ2-7; tentative D call: TRBD2 (6 bases). Deletions cut 4 bases from V and 1 base from J, with 11 bases between. This CDR3 has 14 amino acids. Germline values: CDR1 SGHVS, CDR2 FQNEAQ. CDR3 sequence reads: CASSSSGPSYEQYF. The CDR3 bases are TGTGCCAGCAGCTCGAGCGGGCCTTCCTACGAGCAGTACTTC.

This rearrangement joins TRBV9 to TRBJ1-1; 12 nucleotides line up with TRBD1. The CDR3 spans 18 residues. J gave up 4 bases and V 1 base, and 11 bases lay outside the gene matches. Germline values: CDR1 SGDLS, CDR2 YYNGEE. CDR3 DNA sequence: TGTGCCAGCAGCGTATTGGGCGGGACAGGGGGCTCTGGCACTGAAGCTTTCTTT. This codes for CASSVLGGTGGSGTEAFF.

This clonotype came up a few times. J is TRBJ2-6 and V is TRBV7-8, with 9 bases matching TRBD2. Germline lookup yields CDR1 SGHVS and CDR2 FQNEAQ. This CDR3 is 17 amino acids long. Unmatched junction bases numbered 2, after V lost 0 bases and J lost 2 bases. The CDR3 nucleotides are TGTGCCAGCAGCTTAGCGCGGGGGGGTACTGGGGCCAACGTCCTGACTTTC. Encoded protein: CASSLARGGTGANVLTF.

This clonotype was seen a handful of times. The chain carries TRBV14 and TRBJ2-7; D possibly corresponds to TRBD2 (5 bases). The CDR3 loop spans 13 amino acids. CDR1 and CDR2 (germline): SGHDN, FVKESK. Deletions cut 2 bases from V and 2 bases from J, with 7 bases between. The CDR3 sequence is CASSQTSTYEQYF. The CDR3 nucleotides are TGTGCCAGCAGCCAAACTAGTACCTACGAGCAGTACTTC.

J is TRBJ2-1 and V is TRBV29-1; 8 nucleotides match TRBD1. V lost 6 bases, J lost 6 bases, and 13 bases stayed unmatched. Germline V gives CDR1 SQVTM, CDR2 ANQGSEA. CDR3 size: 15 residues. The CDR3 DNA reads as TGCAGCGTCGGAGGTGGACAGGGCGGGTTCAATGAGCAGTTCTTC. Residues: CSVGGGQGGFNEQFF.

This clonotype has only a few counts. V usage is TRBV4-1 and J usage is TRBJ2-7; D ambiguous. Germline-derived CDR1 and CDR2 are MGHRA and YSYEKL. This CDR3 region has 13 residues. Trimming cost V 4 bases and J 6 bases, with 13 bases left between them. The CDR3 nucleotides read TGCGCCAGCAGCCCGAAAATCTCCGGCGAGCAGTACGTC. Protein sequence: CASSPKISGEQYV.

The chain has TRBV28 and TRBJ2-7; D gene unclear. The ends were cut back, 8 bases at V and 3 bases at J, with 2 bases in the middle. The germline V gene encodes CDR1 MDHEN and CDR2 SYDVKM. The CDR3 sequence is 9 residues long. The chain's CDR3 is CASGYEQYF. Written as DNA, the CDR3 is TGTGCCAGCGGCTACGAGCAGTACTTC.

This clonotype was observed many times. The chain joins TRBV4-1 to TRBJ2-1; 7 bases are shared with TRBD1. There are 17 residues in the CDR3. CDR1 and CDR2 from the germline V gene are MGHRA and YSYEKL. Trimming at V came to 4 bases and at J to 4 bases, leaving 13 bases not matched to a gene. CDR3 sequence (DNA): TGCGCCAGCAGCCCCCTACAACGAGGGGGCTTTTACAATGAGCAGTTCTTC. Protein sequence: CASSPLQRGGFYNEQFF.

The CDR3: CASRPPDGAMNTGELFF. The CDR3 DNA is TGTGCCAGCAGACCTCCCGACGGAGCCATGAACACCGGGGAGCTGTTTTTT. The J gene is TRBJ2-2, the V gene TRBV2; D is undetermined. Germline V gene data show CDR1 as SNHLY and CDR2 as FYNNEI. V dropped 6 bases and J dropped 1 base, with 18 bases sitting between them. The CDR3 has 17 amino acids.

The CDR3, as DNA: TGTGCCAGCAGTTTGCTTAGGGGTTCACCCCTCCACTTT. Its translation: CASSLLRGSPLHF. This sequence joins TRBV6-5 and TRBJ1-6; D might be TRBD1 (5 bases). This CDR3 region has 13 residues. Germline CDR1 and CDR2: MNHEY and SVGAGI. The V gene lost 4 bases and the J gene lost 9 bases, with 10 bases spanning the gap.

In its sample, this clonotype was seen a few times. The chain is built from TRBV6-1 and TRBJ1-1; D is undetermined. The V gene's germline CDR1 is MNHNS and CDR2 SASEGT. This CDR3 contains 19 residues. V was trimmed by 2 bases and J by 3 bases, leaving 25 bases between them. Here the CDR3 reads CASSEFAPANSFMDTEAFF. CDR3 coding DNA: TGTGCCAGCAGTGAATTCGCTCCGGCCAACAGTTTCATGGACACTGAAGCTTTCTTT.